This TCR beta chain was recorded in a study of patients and donors after allogeneic stem cell transplantation (TCRdb year 2020). The library was generated by RT-PCR. The instrument was a NextSeq 550. The public reads were quality trimmed at Q25 with fastp and then assembled into clones with MiXCR by TCRdb, keeping productive beta chains. When rows share a CDR3 protein, they turn into one entry using the most common DNA and genes. Across this sample there are roughly 960,000 distinct CDR3 sequences, with about a sixth seen only once. Of the sample, around 6% is held by the ten largest clones. Spanning cysteine to phenylalanine, the CDR3 consists of 17 amino acids. Only the CDR3 part of the read is kept: 51 bases, read in frame from the first base. Compared with germline, V lacks 4 bases and J lacks 0 bases; bases without a gene match: 10. In the germline V gene, CDR1 corresponds to SGHRS and CDR2 to YFSETQ.

As concerns this clonotype: Its antigen remains undetermined. There are no base qualities to consult, and no much larger clone falls within one base.

Sequenced material: blood, either unsorted or a sorted T cell fraction (not recorded which). The chain was built from TRBV5-1 and TRBJ2-1, with 7 middle bases fitting TRBD2. The clonotype was recovered from a human donor who was either an allogeneic HSCT recipient or a stem cell or donor lymphocyte infusion donor (not recorded which). It is not recorded whose cells these are; they may come from a transplant donor. The CDR3 reads CASSPGLAVSSYNEQFF. The nucleotide sequence is TGCGCCAGCAGCCCGGGGCTAGCGGTCAGCTCCTACAATGAGCAGTTCTTC.